This TCR beta chain was captured by sequencing in a study of blood T cell repertoires in COVID-19. At the level of the study: From the United States, Italy and Spain came samples of acute and convalescent COVID-19. T cells, B-cell-depleted T cells, or PBMCs provided the cDNA or gDNA that served as material.

Source study methods: Estimated nucleated cell counts came from reference gene primer amplification. Sequenced by immunoSEQ multiplex PCR; TCRdb stores in-frame clones only, minus some. V and J calls and clone size come straight from that table; D and trimming were deduced from the DNA. The sample holds some 210,000 clones, more than 70% seen once. The CDR3 totals 18 residues. Trimming cost V 3 bases and J 7 bases; bases outside gene matches: 14. CDR1 and CDR2 (germline): MDHEN, SYDVKM. The chain has TRBV28 and TRBJ2-1; 11 bases fit TRBD1. This sequence was found in a woman aged 40-49 years who had recovered from COVID-19. The sample taken for sequencing was peripheral blood. The CDR3 reads CASSFGGWGQGVKNEQFF. In DNA, the CDR3 is TGTGCCAGCAGTTTCGGGGGATGGGGACAGGGGGTGAAGAATGAGCAGTTCTTC.